This TCR beta chain was sequenced during a study of blood T cell repertoires in COVID-19. Assay: immunoSEQ multiplex PCR; the TCRdb copy retains only in-frame clones and omits some. Of roughly 60,000 clones listed, roughly 83% are singletons. The CDR3 length is 14 residues. Trimming took off 2 bases at V and 8 bases at J, with 18 bases between the two ends. Germline lookup yields CDR1 GTSNPN and CDR2 SVGIG (reference sequence). Sequencing used peripheral blood. The chain recombines TRBV30 with TRBJ1-2, with a weak D call TRBD1 (6 bases). The TCR comes from a man between 50 and 59 years old with COVID-19, enrolled during active disease. The CDR3 nucleotides are TGTGCCTGGAGTCGACAGGACAATCGGATGGGCTACACCTTC. Translation gives CAWSRQDNRMGYTF. The full variable domain, rest sourced from reference TRBV30 and TRBJ1-2, is SQTIHQWPATLVQPVGSPLSLECTVEGTSNPNLYWYRQAAGRGLQLLFYSVGIGQISSEVPQNLSASRPQDRQFILSSKKLLLSDSGFYLCAWSRQDNRMGYTFGSGTRLTVV.